This TCR beta chain was captured by sequencing in a study of OX40 agonist ivuxolimab in advanced cancers. Profiling relied on immunoSEQ multiplex PCR, and the TCRdb table lists in-frame clones only, not all of them. The sample has about 51,000 clones, around nine tenths seen once. Looked up from germline, CDR1 is MDHEN and CDR2 is SYDVKM. Trimming removed 6 bases at V and 3 bases at J, with 24 bases between. The CDR3 is made up of 17 amino acids. The rearrangement uses TRBV28 and TRBJ2-7, with D perhaps TRBD2 (5 bases). The source is an adult with an advanced solid tumor such as melanoma, head and neck, liver or kidney cancer. The sample was CD4+ or CD8+ T cells sorted from blood, taken in a trial of the OX40 agonist ivuxolimab. The CDR3 reads CASRSQIRGRSGYEQYF. The CDR3 nucleotides are TGTGCCAGCAGATCCCAGATTAGAGGGCGGAGTGGCTACGAGCAGTACTTC.